These T cell receptor beta chains were read from a single sample in a study of radiation and T cells in renal cell carcinoma. Clones were read by immunoSEQ multiplex PCR, and TCRdb kept only the in-frame ones, dropping some. The data show fewer than 85,000 clones, roughly 87% seen once. The input for sequencing was blood, taken from a patient whose treatment included radiotherapy and nephrectomy. The receptors were gathered from a woman aged 70-85 years with renal cell carcinoma. Both conserved end residues are part of each CDR3. The order of the fields is V gene, clone size, D gene, J gene, CDR3 DNA, CDR3 protein. The D gene is left open where the match is weak. The listing skips clone size in some rows; elsewhere it reads once, few, many or a size class.

>TRBV7-8|once|NA|TRBJ1-2
TGTGCCAGCAGCTTACGGTCAGGGACTAACTATGGCTACACCTTC
CASSLRSGTNYGYTF
>TRBV13|NA|NA|TRBJ1-2
TGTGCCAGCAGCTTAGCGGCGAGGGGGGGCTACACCTTC
CASSLAARGGYTF
>TRBV6-5|NA|NA|TRBJ2-2
TGTGCCAGCAGTCACTCGGGGGACGGCACCGGGGAGCTGTTTTTT
CASSHSGDGTGELFF
>TRBV4-1|NA|NA|TRBJ1-5
TGCGCCAGCAGCCAAGAAGGTGGAGGACTCAGCAATCAGCCCCAGCATTTT
CASSQEGGGLSNQPQHF
>TRBV5-6|few|NA|TRBJ2-7
TGTGCCAGCAGCTTGGGATTGGGGGACGAGCAGTACTTC
CASSLGLGDEQYF
>TRBV2|NA|NA|TRBJ2-5
TGTGCCAGCAGTGAAGTTCCCCCTGGGGAGACCCAGTACTTC
CASSEVPPGETQYF
>TRBV12-1|once|NA|TRBJ1-1
TGTGCCAGCAGCCCCTACCCCGGGACAGGAAACACTGAAGCTTTCTTT
CASSPYPGTGNTEAFF
>TRBV5-6|NA|NA|TRBJ1-4
TGTGCCAGCAGCCCCTCGGGAAGGGGATCAAGTGAAAAACTGTTTTTT
CASSPSGRGSSEKLFF
>TRBV4-2|NA|NA|TRBJ2-6
TGTGCCAGCAGCCAGATGACAGGAAGAGGCTCTGGGGCCAACGTCCTGACTTTC
CASSQMTGRGSGANVLTF
>TRBV6-5|NA|TRBD2|TRBJ2-5
TGTGCCAGCAGACCGGGGGGGTTTGAGACCCAGTACTTC
CASRPGGFETQYF
>TRBV6-5|NA|NA|TRBJ2-7
TGTGCCAGCAGTTACGGGGACGGCGCCTACGAGCAGTACTTC
CASSYGDGAYEQYF
>TRBV9|NA|NA|TRBJ2-7
TGTGCCAGCAGCGTTTTGGGGAATCCCTACGAGCAGTACTTC
CASSVLGNPYEQYF
>TRBV5-1|NA|TRBD2|TRBJ2-1
TGCGCCAGCAGCTTGGAACGGGGGGTCCCTGTTAGCTCCTACAATGAGCAGTTCTTC
CASSLERGVPVSSYNEQFF
>TRBV5-4|NA|NA|TRBJ2-5
TGTGCCAGCAGCTCGGCCAAAGGGATTCAAGAGACCCAGTACTTC
CASSSAKGIQETQYF
>TRBV11-2|NA|NA|TRBJ2-7
TGTGCCAGCAGCTTTCAACCGGGGAGCTACGAGCAGTACTTC
CASSFQPGSYEQYF
>TRBV12-1|once|NA|TRBJ2-3
TGTGCCAGCAGCTTTCCGACATTCTGGAGCACAGATACGCAGTATTTT
CASSFPTFWSTDTQYF
>TRBV10-3|NA|NA|TRBJ2-2
TGTGCCATCGGGGCGGCGGGGAGCACCGGGGAGCTGTTTTTT
CAIGAAGSTGELFF
>TRBV28|NA|NA|TRBJ1-2
TGTGCCAGCAGGCCGACAGGTTATGGCTACACCTTC
CASRPTGYGYTF
>TRBV9|NA|NA|TRBJ2-1
TGTGCCAGCAGCGTAGGTCCCCAGGACAATGAGCAGTTCTTC
CASSVGPQDNEQFF
>TRBV2|NA|NA|TRBJ2-3
TGTGCCAGCGGGACTTTGGAGCAGTATTTT
CASGTLEQYF
>TRBV18|NA|NA|TRBJ1-1
TGTGCCAGCTCACAGGGGGGGTGGGGCACTGAAGCTTTCTTT
CASSQGGWGTEAFF
>TRBV27|NA|NA|TRBJ1-6
TGTGCCAGCAGTTTACCTCCCGGGTATAATTCACCCCTCCACTTT
CASSLPPGYNSPLHF
>TRBV2|NA|TRBD1|TRBJ1-1
TGTGCCAGCAGTGGGGACAGCTTGAACACTGAAGCTTTCTTT
CASSGDSLNTEAFF
>TRBV7-9|NA|NA|TRBJ1-1
TGTGCCAGCAGCTTAGGGGCAGGGAACACTGAAGCTTTCTTT
CASSLGAGNTEAFF
>TRBV6-1|few|NA|TRBJ1-1
TGTGCCAGCAGTGAGTCACCTGGGACTGAAGCTTTCTTT
CASSESPGTEAFF
>TRBV30|NA|TRBD1|TRBJ1-5
TGTGCCTGGGGACAGGGAAATAGCAATCAGCCCCAGCATTTT
CAWGQGNSNQPQHF
>TRBV6-1|NA|NA|TRBJ2-1
TGTGCCAGCAGTGGCCGACGGACCAATGAGCAGTTCTTC
CASSGRRTNEQFF